The 18 T cell receptor beta chains listed next were all sequenced from one sample in a study of T cell repertoires in cytomegalovirus infection. Via MiXCR, TCRdb re-called the reads, giving one row per CDR3 protein. The sample lists more than 200,000 distinct CDR3 sequences, approximately 9.1% occurring once. What was sequenced was PBMCs. All receptors derive from a human donor in good health (CMV status not recorded). Some clones in this sample may be carry-over from other donors' samples.

The chain recombines TRBV12-5 with TRBJ2-1; 12 bases align to TRBD2. With 7 bases clipped from V and 6 bases from J, the junction kept 16 bases outside the gene matches. CDR3 length: 18 residues. Per the germline V gene, CDR1 is LGHNT and CDR2 is FRNRAP. CDR3 bases: TGTGCTAGTGCCACGGAGAAAAAGACTAGCGGGAGCTTCAATGAGCAGTTCTTC. This encodes CASATEKKTSGSFNEQFF.

The sample holds many counts of this clonotype. This chain joins TRBV7-2 and TRBJ2-2; the match to TRBD2 covers 8 bases. The CDR3 totals 17 residues. Trimming removed 4 bases from V and 0 bases from J; junction bases left unmatched: 7. Germline CDR1 SGHTA, CDR2 FQGNSA. The CDR3 bases are TGTGCCAGCAGCTCCCCTGCGGGGGGCACGAACACCGGGGAGCTGTTTTTT. Translation: CASSSPAGGTNTGELFF.

This clonotype has a count of ten or more. The chain uses TRBV6-1 and TRBJ2-1; 8 bases line up with TRBD1. The J segment lost 10 bases and the V segment lost 2 bases, leaving 7 bases of the junction unmatched. The germline V gene encodes CDR1 MNHNS and CDR2 SASEGT. This CDR3 is built from 14 residues. CDR3 region: CASSEIQGVGEQFF. The CDR3 DNA is TGTGCCAGCAGTGAAATACAGGGGGTAGGAGAGCAGTTCTTC.

This clonotype was seen repeatedly, ten times or more. The V and J genes are TRBV7-2 and TRBJ2-1; D call uncertain. Trimming left V 5 bases short and J 5 bases short, with 4 bases between. The germline CDR1 and CDR2 sequences are SGHTA and FQGNSA. The CDR3 spans 11 residues. This CDR3 is CASSPDNEQFF. DNA for the CDR3: TGTGCCAGCAGCCCGGACAATGAGCAGTTCTTC.

This clonotype was picked up many times. The chain links TRBV6-2 or TRBV6-3 to TRBJ1-2, with D perhaps TRBD1 (5 bases). CDR3 size: 13 residues. V was trimmed by 7 bases and J by 10 bases, leaving 19 bases between them. Germline-derived CDR1 and CDR2 are MNHEY and SVGEGT. DNA of the CDR3: TGTGCCAGCACCCTTACTTCAGCAGGGTTCTACACCTTC. Translated: CASTLTSAGFYTF.

The genes are TRBV12-3 or TRBV12-4 and TRBJ2-2, with D possibly TRBD1 on 6 matching bases. Trimming stripped 3 bases from V and 5 bases from J, with 7 bases between. This CDR3 region has 13 residues. CDR3 amino acids: CASSFGQTGELFF. For the CDR3, the DNA is TGTGCCAGCAGTTTTGGACAGACCGGGGAGCTGTTTTTT.

V usage is TRBV12-5 and J usage is TRBJ2-7, with 13 bases aligning to TRBD2. Trimming at V came to 0 bases and at J to 0 bases, leaving 5 bases not matched to a gene. Looked up from germline, CDR1 is LGHNT and CDR2 is FRNRAP. The CDR3 runs to 18 residues. CDR3 sequence: CASGLVRGLAGVSYEQYF. CDR3 sequence (DNA): TGTGCTAGTGGTTTGGTCCGTGGACTAGCGGGAGTCTCCTACGAGCAGTACTTC.

This clonotype was seen a few times. CDR3 DNA sequence: TGTGCCAGCAGCCGCCAGAGAGGGGGCACTGAAGCTTTCTTT. This codes for CASSRQRGGTEAFF. The chain recombines TRBV12-3 or TRBV12-4 with TRBJ1-1; tentatively, D is TRBD1 (6 bases). V lost 6 bases, J lost 4 bases, and 15 bases lay in between. The CDR3 is 14 amino acids.

There are many counts of this clonotype. J is TRBJ2-1 and V is TRBV10-3, with D perhaps given as TRBD1 or TRBD2 (5 bases each). V gave up 3 bases and J gave up 4 bases, with 25 bases separating them. This CDR3 contains 19 residues. In germline, CDR1 is ENHRY, CDR2 SYGVKD. The CDR3 sequence is CAISESESEGQGLYNEQFF. CDR3 DNA: TGTGCCATCAGTGAATCAGAATCAGAGGGGCAGGGTTTGTACAATGAGCAGTTCTTC.

This chain links TRBV28 with TRBJ2-7, with 9 bases fitting TRBD1. Germline V gene lookup returns CDR1 MDHEN and CDR2 SYDVKM. After removal of 3 bases from V and 6 bases from J, the junction contained 6 bases not matched to a gene. The CDR3 sequence is 14 residues long. CDR3 sequence: CASSFLDRGGEQYF. The CDR3 DNA follows: TGTGCCAGCAGTTTCTTGGACAGGGGCGGCGAGCAGTACTTC.

This clonotype was counted many times. V gene TRBV3-1 combines with J gene TRBJ2-6; the D is unclear. The CDR3 extends over 16 amino acids. The germline CDR1 and CDR2 sequences are LGHDT and YNNKEL (reference sequence). V was clipped by 2 bases and J by 7 bases, with 15 bases between them. The CDR3 loop is CASSQSTLPGANVLTF. The CDR3 nucleotides read TGTGCCAGCAGCCAATCCACACTTCCAGGAGCCAACGTCCTGACTTTC.

This clonotype came up a few times. J is TRBJ2-5 and V is TRBV12-3 or TRBV12-4; D perhaps matches TRBD1 (6 bases). Trimming stripped 4 bases from V and 1 base from J, with 16 bases between. The CDR3 covers 16 residues. CDR3 protein: CASSSYPDSSQETQYF. CDR3 in DNA: TGTGCCAGCAGTTCCTACCCGGACAGCAGCCAAGAGACCCAGTACTTC.

This clonotype was seen ten or more times. The chain couples TRBV7-2 to TRBJ2-6; D perhaps matches TRBD1 (5 bases). V was cut by 1 base and J by 4 bases, with 17 bases left in between. The CDR3 length is 18 residues. From germline, CDR1 is SGHTA and CDR2 FQGNSA. This chain's CDR3 is CASSLVGPGLVGANVLTF. The DNA of the CDR3 is TGTGCCAGCAGCTTAGTCGGTCCAGGGCTCGTAGGGGCCAACGTCCTGACTTTC.

This clonotype occurred many times. This rearrangement joins TRBV7-9 to TRBJ2-1, with 9 positions matching TRBD2. The V gene's germline CDR1 is SEHNR and CDR2 FQNEAQ (reference sequence). Losses at the gene ends were 5 bases for V and 12 bases for J; bases not matched to a gene: 14. The CDR3 covers 15 residues. CDR3 DNA: TGTGCCAGCAGCCGCGGGCTAGCGGGAACAATTGGGCAGTTCTTC. Translating gives CASSRGLAGTIGQFF.

This clonotype showed up many times. The chain carries TRBV28 and TRBJ1-2, with TRBD1 matching over 7 bases. CDR3 size: 18 residues. Germline V lookup: CDR1 MDHEN, CDR2 SYDVKM. Unmatched junction bases numbered 19, after V lost 5 bases and J lost 4 bases. The CDR3, as DNA: TGTGCCAGCAGTCCATCCTTCAGCATACAGGGGCCAACCTATGGCTACACCTTC. Residues: CASSPSFSIQGPTYGYTF.

As concerns this clonotype: A clone one base away is much larger, so this may be a read error. The chain combines TRBV20-1 with TRBJ1-5; 12 bases match TRBD1. Looked up from germline, CDR1 is DFQATT and CDR2 is SNEGSKA (reference sequence). This CDR3 spans 16 amino acids. CDR3 coding DNA: TGCAGTGCTGCCGGGACAGGGGGCTCTAGCAAACAGCCCCAGCATTTT. Protein sequence: CSAAGTGGSSKQPQHF.

V and J are TRBV19 and TRBJ2-3, with D unresolved. Germline-derived CDR1 and CDR2 are LNHDA and SQIVND (reference sequence). The ends were cut back, 10 bases at V and 1 base at J, with 15 bases in the middle. This CDR3 is 14 amino acids long. The CDR3 spells CATTSTRGTDTQYF. CDR3 sequence (DNA): TGTGCCACTACCTCGACCCGCGGCACAGATACGCAGTATTTT. The whole variable domain, remainder taken from reference TRBV19 and TRBJ2-3, is DGGITQSPKYLFRKEGQNVTLSCEQNLNHDAMYWYRQDPGQGLRLIYYSQIVNDFQKGDIAEGYSVSREKKESFPLTVTSAQKNPTAFYLCATTSTRGTDTQYFGPGTRLTVL.

This clonotype was observed a handful of times. The rearrangement links TRBV30 to TRBJ2-7, with 8 bases aligning to TRBD1. The length of the CDR3 is 12 residues. Germline-derived CDR1 and CDR2 are GTSNPN and SVGIG (reference sequence). Losses at the gene ends were 8 bases for V and 2 bases for J; bases not matched to a gene: 5. The CDR3 here is CARQGPTYEQYF. In DNA, the CDR3 is TGTGCCCGACAGGGGCCGACCTACGAGCAGTACTTC.